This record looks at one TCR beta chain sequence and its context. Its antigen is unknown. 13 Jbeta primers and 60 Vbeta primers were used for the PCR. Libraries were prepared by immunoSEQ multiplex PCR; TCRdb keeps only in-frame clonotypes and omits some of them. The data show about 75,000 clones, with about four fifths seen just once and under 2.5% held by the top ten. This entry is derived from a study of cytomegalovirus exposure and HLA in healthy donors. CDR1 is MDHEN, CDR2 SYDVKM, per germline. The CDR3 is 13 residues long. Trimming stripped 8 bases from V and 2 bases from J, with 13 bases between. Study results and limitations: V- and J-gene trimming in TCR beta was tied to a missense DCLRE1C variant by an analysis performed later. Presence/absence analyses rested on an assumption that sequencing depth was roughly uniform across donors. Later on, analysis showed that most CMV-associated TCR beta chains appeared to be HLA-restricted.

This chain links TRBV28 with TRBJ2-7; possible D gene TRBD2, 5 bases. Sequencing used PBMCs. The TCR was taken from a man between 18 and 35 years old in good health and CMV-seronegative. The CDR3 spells CASGNSGTYEQYF. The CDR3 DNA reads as TGTGCCAGCGGAAACAGCGGAACCTACGAGCAGTACTTC. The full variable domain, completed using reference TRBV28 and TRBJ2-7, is DVKVTQSSRYLVKRTGEKVFLECVQDMDHENMFWYRQDPGLGLRLIYFSYDVKMKEKGDIPEGYSVSREKKERFSLILESASTNQTSMYLCASGNSGTYEQYFGPGTRLTVT.